The entry that follows covers one T cell receptor beta chain sequence. The antigen remains undetermined. Donors gave approximately 9.9 milliliters of peripheral blood apiece. A J-beta primer mix and a sample-barcoded 5' primer were used in a second PCR of about 7 to 12 cycles. TCRdb reanalysed the 5' RACE reads using MiXCR and keeps one entry per CDR3 protein. The data show about 1.1 million distinct CDR3 sequences, 35% to 40% seen once. The data belong to a study of blood T cells in healthy people across ages. This CDR3 region has 13 residues. From germline, CDR1 is ENHRY and CDR2 SYGVKD. With 6 bases removed from V and 2 bases from J, the gap between germline ends came to 9 bases. Points from the study as a whole: Total diversity from one million sequenced T cells was likely underestimated. Among long-lived donors, naive CD4+ cells were more numerous and diversity higher than in aged donors.

The source of this sequence is a man aged 18 to 29 in good health. The chain couples TRBV10-3 to TRBJ2-3; no reliable D call. Input material: blood. The CDR3 bases are TGTGCCATCAGCGACGCAAACACAGATACGCAGTATTTT. The encoded protein is CAISDANTDTQYF.